This T cell receptor beta chain appears in the sequencing data of a study of blood T cell repertoires in COVID-19. Whole-study context: There were acute and convalescent COVID-19 samples, and they came from the United States, Italy and Spain. T cells, B-cell-depleted T cells, or PBMCs provided the cDNA or gDNA that served as material.

TCRdb's copy holds only in-frame clones and misses some; the assay was immunoSEQ multiplex PCR. The sample shows 65,000 to 90,000 clones, around nine tenths of them seen only once. The CDR3 extends over 13 amino acids. The V segment lost 7 bases and the J segment 8 bases; nucleotides outside the gene matches: 8. Germline V gene data show CDR1 as ENHRY and CDR2 as SYGVKD. Sequenced input: peripheral blood. The origin of this receptor is a human donor in a cohort sampled during active COVID-19. The J gene is TRBJ1-2, the V gene TRBV10-3; 9 bases agree with TRBD1. The CDR3 nucleotides read TGTGCCATCAAGGGACAGGGAATCAGCGGCTACACCTTC. It encodes CAIKGQGISGYTF.